This is a list of T cell receptor beta chains from one sample in a study of graft-versus-host responses after intestinal transplantation. The method was immunoSEQ multiplex PCR; TCRdb's version includes in-frame clones alone and lacks a portion of them. The table lists approximately 9,500 clones, roughly 92% of them singletons. The specimen comprised PBMCs, sampled roughly 6 weeks after intestinal transplantation. Source of these receptors: a human patient who received an intestinal transplant, so some T cells may come from the graft donor. Each CDR3 is given with its conserved first and last residue. The D gene is left open where the match is weak. Size is omitted from some rows. Given values are once, few, many or a class for expanded clones.

size	V	J	D	length	DNA	CDR3
.	TRBV6-5	TRBJ1-5	.	15	TGTGCCAGCAGTCCGGACCAAGGGAGGGATCAGCCCCAGCATTTT	CASSPDQGRDQPQHF
.	TRBV5-1	TRBJ2-7	.	15	TGCGCCAGCAGCTTGAGTCGGGGGCCCTGGTACGAGCAGTACTTC	CASSLSRGPWYEQYF
.	TRBV7-3	TRBJ2-1	.	14	TGTGCCAGCAGCTTAACGGAGAACTACAATGAGCAGTTCTTC	CASSLTENYNEQFF
.	TRBV6-5	TRBJ1-6	TRBD1	15	TGTGCCAGCCGGGACAGGGCTTTTGGAAATTCACCCCTCCACTTT	CASRDRAFGNSPLHF
.	TRBV19	TRBJ1-3	TRBD1	15	TGTGCCAGTAAGACCCAGGGGGCGAGGGGAAACACCATATATTTT	CASKTQGARGNTIYF
few	TRBV7-9	TRBJ1-4	.	16	TGTGCCAGCAGCTTTCCAGTCCCTCTACCTAATGAAAAACTGTTTTTT	CASSFPVPLPNEKLFF
.	TRBV12-5	TRBJ2-6	.	17	TGTGCTAGTGGTTTGGTACGTGGCCCAACTGGGGCCAACGTCCTGACTTTC	CASGLVRGPTGANVLTF
once	TRBV15	TRBJ2-1	TRBD2	15	TGTGCCACCAGCAGAGAGCTAGCGGGGGCCAATGAGCAGTTCTTC	CATSRELAGANEQFF
.	TRBV11-3	TRBJ2-1	.	16	TGTGCCAGCAGCTTAGATATCGGGGTCGGTGGCAATGAGCAGTTCTTC	CASSLDIGVGGNEQFF
.	TRBV19	TRBJ1-5	.	15	TGTGCCAGTAGTCTACTAGGACCGAAAAATCAGCCCCAGCATTTT	CASSLLGPKNQPQHF
.	TRBV10-1	TRBJ2-1	.	16	TGCGCCAGCAGTGGGGACCATACCAGCTCCTACAATGAGCAGTTCTTC	CASSGDHTSSYNEQFF
.	TRBV6-6	TRBJ1-2	TRBD1	14	TGTGCCAGCAGTTACACCGACAGGGGTGACGGCTACACCTTC	CASSYTDRGDGYTF
.	TRBV6-6	TRBJ2-7	TRBD2	15	TGTGCCAGCAGTTACTCCGTAGACGGGAGGAACGAGCAGTACTTC	CASSYSVDGRNEQYF
.	TRBV10-2	TRBJ2-2	TRBD1	14	TGCGCCAGCCACAGGGGGTATGACACCGGGGAGCTGTTTTTT	CASHRGYDTGELFF
.	TRBV19	TRBJ1-1	TRBD1	14	TGTGCCATAGGGGAACAGGGGATGGGAAGGGGAGCTTTCTTT	CAIGEQGMGRGAFF
.	TRBV19	TRBJ2-5	.	14	TGTGCCAGTAGACCGGGACCCCACCGGGAGACCCAGTACTTC	CASRPGPHRETQYF
.	TRBV9	TRBJ1-4	TRBD1	14	TGTGCCAGCAGCGACCGGGACAGGGATGAAAAACTGTTTTTT	CASSDRDRDEKLFF
.	TRBV6-1	TRBJ2-5	TRBD2	15	TGTGCCAGCAGTGGACTAGCGGGGGGGCAAGAGACCCAGTACTTC	CASSGLAGGQETQYF
once	TRBV7-9	TRBJ2-5	TRBD2	16	TGTGCCAGCAGCTGGGGACTAGCGGGGGACCTAAGGACCCAGTACTTC	CASSWGLAGDLRTQYF
.	TRBV5-1	TRBJ1-3	.	14	TGCGCCAGCAGGCCCACAGTCTCTGGAAACACCATATATTTT	CASRPTVSGNTIYF
.	TRBV29-1	TRBJ1-2	TRBD1	13	TGCAGCGTCGACAGGGGAGGTAGCTATGGCTACACCTTC	CSVDRGGSYGYTF
once	TRBV10-3	TRBJ2-7	TRBD1	12	TGTGCCATCGGGACAGGTGCCTACGAGCAGTACTTC	CAIGTGAYEQYF
.	TRBV7-8	TRBJ1-6	.	13	TGTGCCAGCAGCACCAGGTACAATTCACCCCTCCACTTT	CASSTRYNSPLHF
.	TRBV19	TRBJ1-2	.	11	TGTGCCAGTATTCAGGGCGGGGGCTACACCTTC	CASIQGGGYTF